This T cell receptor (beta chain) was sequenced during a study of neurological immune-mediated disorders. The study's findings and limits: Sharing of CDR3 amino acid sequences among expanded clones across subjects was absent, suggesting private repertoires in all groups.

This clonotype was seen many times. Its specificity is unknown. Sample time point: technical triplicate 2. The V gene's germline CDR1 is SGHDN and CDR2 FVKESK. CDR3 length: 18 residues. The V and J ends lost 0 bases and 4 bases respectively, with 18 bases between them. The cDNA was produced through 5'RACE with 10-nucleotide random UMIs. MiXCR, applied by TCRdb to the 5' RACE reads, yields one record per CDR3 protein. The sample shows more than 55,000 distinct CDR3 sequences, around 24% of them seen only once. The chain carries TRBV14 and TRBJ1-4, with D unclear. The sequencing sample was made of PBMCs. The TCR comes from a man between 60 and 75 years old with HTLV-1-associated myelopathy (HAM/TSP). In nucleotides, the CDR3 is TGTGCCAGCAGCCAAGATTACGAGAGGAGAGGTGTTAATGAAAAACTGTTTTTT. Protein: CASSQDYERRGVNEKLFF. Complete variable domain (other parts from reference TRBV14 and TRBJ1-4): EAGVTQFPSHSVIEKGQTVTLRCDPISGHDNLYWYRRVMGKEIKFLLHFVKESKQDESGMPNNRFLAERTGGTYSTLKVQPAELEDSGVYFCASSQDYERRGVNEKLFFGSGTQLSVL.